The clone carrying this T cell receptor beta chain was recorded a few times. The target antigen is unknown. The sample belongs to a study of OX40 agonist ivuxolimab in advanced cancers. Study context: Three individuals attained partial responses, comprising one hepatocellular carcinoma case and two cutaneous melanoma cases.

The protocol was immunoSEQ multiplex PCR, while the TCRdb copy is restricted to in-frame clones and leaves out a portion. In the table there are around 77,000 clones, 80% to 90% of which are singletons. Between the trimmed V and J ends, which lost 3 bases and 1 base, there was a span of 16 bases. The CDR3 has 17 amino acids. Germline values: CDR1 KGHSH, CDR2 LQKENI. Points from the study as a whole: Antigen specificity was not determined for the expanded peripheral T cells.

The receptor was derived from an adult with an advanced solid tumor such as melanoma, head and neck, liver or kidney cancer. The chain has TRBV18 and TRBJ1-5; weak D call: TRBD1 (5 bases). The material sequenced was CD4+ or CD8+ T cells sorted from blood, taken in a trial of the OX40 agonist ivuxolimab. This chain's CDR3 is CASSPGTPGGSNQPQHF. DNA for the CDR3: TGTGCCAGCTCACCCGGGACTCCTGGAGGGAGCAATCAGCCCCAGCATTTT.